The 21 T cell receptor beta chains given below trace back to one sample, sequenced in a study of cytomegalovirus exposure and HLA in healthy donors. 60 Vbeta and 13 Jbeta primers were used in PCR. Only in-frame clones appear in the TCRdb table, and some are missing; sequencing was by immunoSEQ multiplex PCR. The sample has 150,000 to 200,000 clones; roughly 81% are singletons. The sequencing input was PBMCs. These receptors were collected from a man aged 18 to 29 in good health and CMV-seropositive.

This chain connects TRBV4-1 to TRBJ1-2; 10 bases match TRBD1. The V and J ends lost 5 bases and 7 bases, in that order; junction bases with no gene match: 7. The CDR3 contains 14 residues. Germline V gives CDR1 MGHRA, CDR2 YSYEKL. CDR3 coding DNA: TGCGCCAGCAGCTCTCCGGGACAGGGGCCTGGCTACACCTTC. Amino acids: CASSSPGQGPGYTF.

The J gene is TRBJ1-1, the V gene TRBV29-1; D perhaps matches TRBD1 (6 bases). This CDR3 region has 12 residues. V was clipped by 8 bases and J by 1 base, with 11 bases between them. The germline V gene encodes CDR1 SQVTM and CDR2 ANQGSEA. For the CDR3, the DNA is TGCAGCCACGGACAGCCGAACACTGAAGCTTTCTTT. Amino acids: CSHGQPNTEAFF.

The rearrangement joins TRBV7-2 to TRBJ1-1; possible D gene TRBD1, 6 bases. Deletions cut 0 bases from V and 0 bases from J, with 17 bases between. CDR3 length: 18 residues. Per germline, CDR1 SGHTA and CDR2 FQGNSA. CDR3 region: CASSLANRQGLLNTEAFF. Here the CDR3 DNA reads TGTGCCAGCAGCTTAGCGAATCGGCAGGGGCTATTGAACACTGAAGCTTTCTTT.

The chain combines TRBV4-1 with TRBJ2-4, with 8 bases identical to TRBD1. The germline V gene has CDR1 MGHRA and CDR2 YSYEKL. The CDR3 runs 17 residues. V lost 1 base to trimming and J lost 0 bases; unmatched junction nucleotides: 5. CDR3 loop: CASSQVPGQVAKNIQYF. The CDR3 coding sequence is TGCGCCAGCAGCCAAGTTCCGGGACAGGTAGCCAAAAACATTCAGTACTTC.

The V and J genes are TRBV7-2 and TRBJ1-5; D call uncertain. Germline assignment: CDR1 SGHTA and CDR2 FQGNSA. V was cut by 1 base and J by 6 bases, with 7 bases left in between. The CDR3 sequence is 13 residues long. The CDR3: CASSLDHSQPQHF. CDR3 DNA: TGTGCCAGCAGCTTAGACCACAGTCAGCCCCAGCATTTT.

V usage is TRBV5-1 and J usage is TRBJ2-7; D perhaps matches TRBD2 (5 bases). There are 14 residues in the CDR3. Germline-derived CDR1 and CDR2 are SGHRS and YFSETQ. The V end was cut by 3 bases, the J end by 5 bases, with 15 bases between. Here the CDR3 reads CASSSGLKADEQYF. CDR3 in DNA: TGCGCCAGCAGCTCAGGACTTAAGGCCGACGAGCAGTACTTC.

The gene calls are TRBV29-1 and TRBJ2-2, with 9 bases matching TRBD1. V lost 6 bases, J lost 2 bases, and 1 base stayed unmatched. Germline V lookup: CDR1 SQVTM, CDR2 ANQGSEA. CDR3 length equals 13 residues. The CDR3 nucleotides read TGCAGCGTGGACAGGGGCAACACCGGGGAGCTGTTTTTT. Amino acid sequence: CSVDRGNTGELFF.

V gene TRBV7-2 combines with J gene TRBJ2-7; 11 nucleotides align to TRBD1. CDR1 and CDR2 (germline): SGHTA, FQGNSA. J lost 3 bases, V lost 5 bases, and 3 bases had no gene match. The CDR3 has 14 amino acids. Written as DNA, the CDR3 is TGTGCCAGCAGCGCCGGGACAGGGGGCTACGAGCAGTACTTC. Amino acid sequence: CASSAGTGGYEQYF.

The chain links TRBV7-2 to TRBJ2-5; TRBD2 matches at 9 bases. The CDR3 consists of 16 residues. From germline, CDR1 is SGHTA and CDR2 FQGNSA. V trimming: 3 bases; J trimming: 4 bases; junction bases outside the gene matches: 9. In DNA form, the CDR3 reads TGTGCCAGCAGCTTGGCGGGGGGGAAAGACCCAGAGACCCAGTACTTC. This encodes CASSLAGGKDPETQYF.

The chain joins TRBV6-5 to TRBJ2-3, with a tentative D call TRBD1 (5 bases). The V gene's germline CDR1 is MNHEY and CDR2 SVGAGI. V shed 6 bases and J shed 6 bases, with 10 bases lying between them. CDR3 size: 12 residues. CDR3 coding DNA: TGTGCCAGCAGATCCCCAGGGGATACGCAGTATTTT. Translating gives CASRSPGDTQYF.

The J gene is TRBJ2-1, the V gene TRBV2; 13 bases map to TRBD2. V dropped 4 bases and J dropped 6; count of bases not matched to a gene: 9. The CDR3 has 17 residues. Germline values: CDR1 SNHLY, CDR2 FYNNEI. Here the CDR3 reads CASSAGLAGAKVNEQFF. Written as DNA, the CDR3 is TGTGCCAGCAGTGCTGGACTAGCGGGGGCTAAAGTCAATGAGCAGTTCTTC.

The chain joins TRBV6-4 to TRBJ1-5; 7 bases are a match to TRBD1. The CDR3 totals 15 residues. Germline CDR1 reads MRHNA; CDR2 reads SNTAGT. V gave up 4 bases and J gave up 7 bases; unmatched junction bases: 10. The CDR3 loop reads CASSASGGRGQPQHF. For the CDR3, the DNA is TGTGCCAGCAGTGCCTCAGGGGGAAGAGGCCAGCCCCAGCATTTT.

The chain recombines TRBV6-5 with TRBJ1-1; a possible D gene is TRBD1 (6 bases). The CDR3 sequence is 15 residues long. Germline CDR1 and CDR2: MNHEY and SVGAGI. V lost 3 bases and J 4 bases, leaving 15 bases between the germline ends. The CDR3: CASSYLPGALTEAFF. The CDR3 DNA is TGTGCCAGCAGTTATCTCCCAGGGGCCCTCACTGAAGCTTTCTTT.

The rearrangement uses TRBV5-1 and TRBJ2-7; D might be TRBD1 (5 bases). The CDR3 length is 14 residues. Trimming pared 0 bases from V and 3 bases from J, leaving 10 bases between. The germline V gene has CDR1 SGHRS and CDR2 YFSETQ. The CDR3 protein is CASSLGAGNYEQYF. DNA for the CDR3: TGCGCCAGCAGCTTGGGGGCAGGGAACTACGAGCAGTACTTC.

This chain links TRBV15 with TRBJ1-6, with D possibly matching TRBD1 (5 bases). The CDR3 runs to 16 residues. V shed 0 bases and J shed 7 bases, with 13 bases lying between them. Per germline, CDR1 LNHNV and CDR2 YYDKDF (reference sequence). CDR3 bases: TGTGCCACCAGCAGAGATCAGGGTTTTGAAAATTCACCCCTCCACTTT. Its protein product is CATSRDQGFENSPLHF.

This chain links TRBV6-5 with TRBJ1-6; the D gene is possibly TRBD1 (6 bases). Per the germline V gene, CDR1 is MNHEY and CDR2 is SVGAGI. V gave up 9 bases and J gave up 9 bases, with 18 bases separating them. This CDR3 is 14 amino acids long. The CDR3 sequence: CASTRATGISPLHF. The CDR3 DNA reads as TGTGCCAGTACCCGGGCCACAGGGATTTCACCCCTCCACTTT.

The chain carries TRBV5-6 and TRBJ1-2, with 9 bases identical to TRBD1. Germline values: CDR1 SGHDT, CDR2 YYEEEE. V lost 4 bases and J lost 8; bases outside the gene matches: 12. This CDR3 region has 15 residues. The CDR3: CASSLGGGQGGGYTF. CDR3 nucleotide sequence: TGTGCCAGCAGCCTGGGGGGGGGACAGGGAGGCGGCTACACCTTC.

V is TRBV2 and J is TRBJ1-6; unclear D gene. This CDR3 comprises 13 residues. CDR1 is SNHLY and CDR2 is FYNNEI in the germline V gene. Trimming removed 2 bases from V and 6 bases from J, with 5 bases in between. The CDR3 loop is CASSEFVNSPLHF. The CDR3 bases are TGTGCCAGCAGTGAATTCGTTAATTCACCCCTCCACTTT.

The CDR3 coding sequence is TGTGCCAGCACTCAGCGGGGGGGAAGGTTGGAGACCCAGTACTTC. Its protein is CASTQRGGRLETQYF. This sequence joins TRBV7-2 and TRBJ2-5, with 10 bases identical to TRBD2. V shed 7 bases, J shed 5 bases, and the junction held 10 bases outside the gene matches. Per germline, CDR1 SGHTA and CDR2 FQGNSA. The CDR3 runs to 15 residues.

This chain links TRBV28 with TRBJ2-7; D is ambiguous. Germline values: CDR1 MDHEN, CDR2 SYDVKM. With 2 bases removed from V and 0 bases from J, the gap between germline ends came to 5 bases. CDR3 length: 13 residues. The CDR3 DNA sequence: TGTGCCAGCAGTTTACGACTCTCCTACGAGCAGTACTTC. Translated, it gives CASSLRLSYEQYF.

CDR3 bases: TGTGCCAGCAGTGCGCCAGGGACCTACAATGAGCAGTTCTTC. It specifies CASSAPGTYNEQFF. The chain uses TRBV25-1 and TRBJ2-1, with D maybe TRBD1 (5 bases). V was cut by 4 bases and J by 2 bases, with 9 bases left in between. Germline-derived CDR1 and CDR2 are MGHDK and SYGVNS. The CDR3 extends over 14 amino acids.